This TCR beta chain was obtained from a study of T cells in tumors after PD-1 blockade (dated by TCRdb to about 2019). For context, the study as a whole: Exclusion criteria were prior checkpoint blockade, use of systemic immunosuppressants, or recent radiotherapy or other anti-cancer therapy within 4 weeks. On average, tumor samples yielded roughly 25,000 TCR templates (range about 554-99,264) and just over 6,000 unique clonotypes, approximately 20-fold deeper than single-cell TCR sequencing. Ongoing daily vismodegib 150 mg was also given to a subset of patients during anti-PD-1 treatment. Pembrolizumab 200 mg every 3 weeks or cemiplimab 350 mg every 2 weeks was administered to patients. Paired single-cell RNA and TCR sequencing was done in the study on site-matched tumors from patients with BCC or SCC, both before and after anti-PD-1 therapy. RECIST version 1.1 was the standard used to evaluate clinical response. Broad study findings and their caveats: Exhausted CD8+ clones expanded after therapy were found to be mostly novel clonotypes undetected pre-treatment, suggesting clonal replacement rather than reinvigoration of pre-existing clones. Clonal replacement was seen only when comparing pre- and post-treatment samples and not when comparing two pre-treatment samples, which argues against artifacts from biopsy timing or location. The source of novel T cell clones was not identified and could include lymphoid organs or rare unexpanded clones within the tumor or its periphery. Around 41% of tumor TCR clonotypes were found in blood, and some novel exhausted tumor clones appeared in pre-treatment blood, suggesting peripheral recruitment.

Notes on this clone: The antigen it binds to is not known. No much larger clonotype is one base removed from it; base qualities were not supplied.

The CDR3 spans 16 residues, from the cysteine through the phenylalanine. Of the read, only the CDR3 DNA is kept; its 48 bases are in frame from base 1. Taken from the germline V gene, the CDR1 and CDR2 loops are SNHLY and FYNNEI. Compared with germline, V lacks 6 bases and J lacks 7 bases; bases without a gene match: 13. The immunoSEQ platform was used for deep TCRbeta sequencing. The study's own analysis went as follows. Only productive rearrangements were exported from the immunoSEQ Analyzer for further analysis. Clones with significant expansion or contraction between timepoints were called with a two-sided binomial test at Bonferroni-corrected P below 0.01. T cell phenotypes were assigned to bulk TCRbeta clonotypes by matching the clonotypes to single-cell RNA+TCR-seq clones with the same TCRbeta sequence. Clone enrichment in tumor was calculated as tumor frequency divided by PBMC frequency from bulk TCR sequencing. TCRs were sorted with GLIPH into specificity groups, meaning clusters of distinct TCRs that share CDR3 motifs and likely recognize common antigens. TCRdb retrieved this table from immuneACCESS and kept in-frame rearrangements only. Not all clones are present; in checked studies, unresolved V genes account for under half, and no reason is known for the remainder. D and trimming were read from the DNA, whereas the V and J calls and clone size are those reported in that table. For this sample the table gives 1,700 or so clones, of which approximately 71% were detected only once. The top ten hold approximately 10% of the sample.

The meaning of the sample's time point label: after anti-PD-1 therapy. Site-matched tumor biopsies were taken from the same primary tumor before and after PD-1 blockade. Genomic DNA extracted from tumor biopsies or peripheral blood was used for bulk TCRbeta sequencing, with input ranging from about 616 ng to 6,500 ng. Leftover biopsy material went through bulk TCRbeta sequencing, with the goal of boosting sensitivity for rare clonotypes relative to single-cell TCR sequencing. All patients had histologically proven advanced or metastatic basal or squamous cell carcinoma and were poor candidates for surgical resection. Of the approximately ten patients making up the basal cell carcinoma cohort, roughly eight underwent bulk tumor TCR sequencing. Fresh biopsies came from the site of the primary tumor, and part of the tissue was kept in RNAlater for exome and bulk TCR sequencing.

The rearrangement combines TRBV2 with TRBJ2-1, with TRBD2 identical over 9 junction bases. The receptor was isolated from a human donor with basal cell carcinoma. This sample comprised tumor tissue, obtained after anti-PD-1 treatment. The nucleotide sequence reads TGTGCCAGCAGAGTTACCGGGACTAGCACCTCGAATGAGCAGTTCTTC. The resulting protein is CASRVTGTSTSNEQFF. Supplemented by the reference TRBV2 and TRBJ2-1 proteins around the CDR3, the complete variable domain is EPEVTQTPSHQVTQMGQEVILRCVPISNHLYFYWYRQILGQKVEFLVSFYNNEISEKSEIFDDQFSVERPDGSNFTLKIRSTKLEDSAMYFCASRVTGTSTSNEQFFGPGTRLTVL.